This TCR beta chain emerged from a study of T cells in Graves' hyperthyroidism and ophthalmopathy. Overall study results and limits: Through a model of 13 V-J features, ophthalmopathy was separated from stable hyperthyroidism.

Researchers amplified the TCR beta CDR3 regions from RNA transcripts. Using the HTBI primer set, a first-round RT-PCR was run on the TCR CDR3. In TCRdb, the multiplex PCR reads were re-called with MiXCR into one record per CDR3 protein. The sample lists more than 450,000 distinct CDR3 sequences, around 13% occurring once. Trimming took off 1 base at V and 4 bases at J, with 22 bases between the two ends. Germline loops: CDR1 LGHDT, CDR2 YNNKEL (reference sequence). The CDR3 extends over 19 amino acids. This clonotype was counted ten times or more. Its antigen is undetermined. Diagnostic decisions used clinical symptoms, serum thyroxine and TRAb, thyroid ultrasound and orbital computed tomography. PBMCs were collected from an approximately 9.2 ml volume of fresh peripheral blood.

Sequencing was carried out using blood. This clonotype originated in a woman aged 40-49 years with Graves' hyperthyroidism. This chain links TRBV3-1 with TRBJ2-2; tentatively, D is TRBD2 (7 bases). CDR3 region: CASSQVGTGGQGRTGELFF. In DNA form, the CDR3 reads TGTGCCAGCAGCCAAGTAGGAACCGGGGGGCAGGGCCGCACCGGGGAGCTGTTTTTT.